A single sample is the source of the 22 T cell receptor beta chains below, sequenced in a study of post-analysis software for immune sequencing data. The study's findings and limits: Five or six TRBV segments appeared more often in patients than in controls, and TRBV5-6, TRBV5-1 and TRBV20-1 were among these.

cDNA libraries of TCR beta carried unique molecular identifiers. TCRdb called the PCR reads again in MiXCR, with one record for every CDR3 protein. Here the sample spans a few hundred thousand distinct CDR3 sequences, roughly 38% being singletons. For these TCRs, the target antigens are not known. The specimen was blood. The origin of the receptors is a girl aged 2 to 10 with multiple sclerosis.

The J gene is TRBJ1-1, the V gene TRBV6-1, with 8 bases fitting TRBD1. The CDR3 totals 13 residues. V trimming: 8 bases; J trimming: 6 bases; junction bases outside the gene matches: 8. Per the germline V gene, CDR1 is MNHNS and CDR2 is SASEGT. In DNA, the CDR3 is TGTGCCAGCTTGGACAGGGCGGGCTCTGAAGCTTTCTTT. This gives the protein CASLDRAGSEAFF.

This chain joins TRBV5-4 and TRBJ2-6, with D hard to call. The CDR3 covers 19 residues. Germline V gene data show CDR1 as SGHNT and CDR2 as YYREEE (reference sequence). V shed 1 base and J shed 0 bases, with 17 bases lying between them. The DNA for the CDR3 is TGTGCCAGCAGCTTGCCTGCTTCGGAAGCACACTCTGGGGCCAACGTCCTGACTTTC. Its protein product is CASSLPASEAHSGANVLTF.

The CDR3 is CASSRTSGRAYPYNEQFF. CDR3 nucleotide sequence: TGCGCCAGCAGTAGGACTAGCGGGAGGGCTTATCCCTACAATGAGCAGTTCTTC. The rearrangement uses TRBV5-1 and TRBJ2-1; 15 positions agree with TRBD2. CDR1 and CDR2 from the germline V gene are SGHRS and YFSETQ. The CDR3 length is 18 residues. V lost 5 bases, J lost 2 bases, and 8 bases stayed unmatched. The full variable domain, its missing parts supplied by reference TRBV5-1 and TRBJ2-1, is KAGVTQTPRYLIKTRGQQVTLSCSPISGHRSVSWYQQTPGQGLQFLFEYFSETQRNKGNFPGRFSGRQFSNSRSEMNVSTLELGDSALYLCASSRTSGRAYPYNEQFFGPGTRLTVL.

This clonotype occurred a few times. V gene TRBV29-1 combines with J gene TRBJ2-1; 8 bases are shared with TRBD2. Per germline, CDR1 SQVTM and CDR2 ANQGSEA. V shed 4 bases, J shed 1 base, and the junction held 9 bases outside the gene matches. The CDR3 consists of 16 residues. The DNA for the CDR3 is TGCAGCGTTGTATGGTTGGCTAGCGGGTCCTACAATGAGCAGTTCTTC. This sequence encodes CSVVWLASGSYNEQFF.

CDR3 in amino acids: CASSYLTSGGMGSGANVLTF. As DNA, the CDR3 is TGTGCCAGCAGCTACCTTACCTCCGGGGGAATGGGCTCTGGGGCCAACGTCCTGACTTTC. The chain carries TRBV5-8 and TRBJ2-6; possible D gene TRBD2, 6 bases. CDR1 is SGHTS, CDR2 YDEGEE, per germline. This CDR3 comprises 20 residues. The V end lost 3 bases, the J end lost 0 bases, and 22 bases lay between the germline ends.

This chain connects TRBV7-9 to TRBJ2-5; 9 nucleotides agree with TRBD2. The CDR3 length is 14 residues. Germline CDR1 and CDR2: SEHNR and FQNEAQ (reference sequence). V lost 3 bases to trimming and J lost 12 bases; unmatched junction nucleotides: 11. CDR3 DNA sequence: TGTGCCAGCAGCTTCCTGACTAGCGGCAATGAGAAGTACTTC. Translating gives CASSFLTSGNEKYF.

This clonotype has only a few counts. CDR3 in amino acids: CASSFTVGGSKETQYF. DNA for the CDR3: TGTGCCAGCAGTTTTACCGTCGGGGGATCTAAAGAGACCCAGTACTTC. This chain connects TRBV27 to TRBJ2-5, with a tentative D call TRBD2 (6 bases). CDR3 length: 16 residues. Germline V CDR1 and CDR2: MNHEY, SMNVEV (reference sequence). Trimming removed 3 bases from V and 3 bases from J, with 17 bases in between.

The sample holds a few counts of this clonotype. This sequence joins TRBV27 and TRBJ2-5; the match to TRBD2 covers 14 bases. V shed 2 bases, J shed 5 bases, and the junction held 4 bases outside the gene matches. Germline V gene sequence: CDR1 MNHEY, CDR2 SMNVEV (reference sequence). CDR3 size: 16 residues. The CDR3 DNA reads TGTGCCAGCAGTTTAGGGACTAGCGGGAGCGGGGAGACCCAGTACTTC. Translated, it gives CASSLGTSGSGETQYF.

The chain recombines TRBV20-1 with TRBJ1-5; 9 nucleotides line up with TRBD1. Germline V gene sequence: CDR1 DFQATT, CDR2 SNEGSKA (reference sequence). The CDR3 spans 13 residues. The ends lost 6 bases at V and 5 bases at J; junction bases unmatched: 5. This CDR3 reads CSAPGQGYQPQHF. The CDR3 DNA is TGCAGTGCCCCGGGACAGGGATATCAGCCCCAGCATTTT.

The chain has TRBV7-2 and TRBJ2-1; 9 bases fit TRBD2. The junction had 8 bases not matched to a gene; V was cut back by 1 base and J by 7 bases. CDR3 length: 16 residues. Germline V gene lookup returns CDR1 SGHTA and CDR2 FQGNSA. The CDR3, as DNA: TGTGCCAGCAGCTTAGTCGGCGGGGGGGCTGTAAATGAGCAGTTCTTC. It translates to CASSLVGGGAVNEQFF.

This clonotype occurred a few times. V gene TRBV6-1 combines with J gene TRBJ2-4; TRBD1 is a possible D gene (6 bases). Germline CDR1 MNHNS, CDR2 SASEGT. The CDR3 sequence is 12 residues long. V gave up 5 bases and J gave up 13 bases, with 15 bases separating them. CDR3 residues: CASSTGIGEQYF. DNA of the CDR3: TGTGCCAGCAGTACAGGGATCGGAGAGCAGTACTTC.

The rearrangement joins TRBV20-1 to TRBJ2-5; weak D call: TRBD2 (6 bases). The germline gives CDR1 DFQATT, CDR2 SNEGSKA (reference sequence). The CDR3 has 15 residues. V was cut by 3 bases and J by 3 bases, with 17 bases left in between. CDR3 sequence reads: CSARGSRWGEETQYF. For the CDR3, the DNA is TGCAGTGCTAGGGGGTCGCGGTGGGGGGAAGAGACCCAGTACTTC.

This clonotype has only a few counts. The chain couples TRBV5-1 to TRBJ2-1; D unclear. The germline CDR1 and CDR2 sequences are SGHRS and YFSETQ. CDR3 length: 12 residues. V lost 4 bases and J 7 bases, leaving 9 bases between the germline ends. In nucleotides, the CDR3 is TGCGCCAGCAGCCCTGGACCAAATGAGCAGTTCTTC. Protein sequence: CASSPGPNEQFF.

The chain uses TRBV5-1 and TRBJ1-1; the D gene is possibly TRBD1 (6 bases). Trimming removed 4 bases at V and 2 bases at J, with 12 bases between. Germline CDR1 is SGHRS and CDR2 is YFSETQ. The CDR3 has 14 amino acids. DNA of the CDR3: TGCGCCAGCAGCCCCTGGACAGATAACACTGAAGCTTTCTTT. It codes for CASSPWTDNTEAFF. The whole variable domain, remainder taken from reference TRBV5-1 and TRBJ1-1, is KAGVTQTPRYLIKTRGQQVTLSCSPISGHRSVSWYQQTPGQGLQFLFEYFSETQRNKGNFPGRFSGRQFSNSRSEMNVSTLELGDSALYLCASSPWTDNTEAFFGQGTRLTVV.

This clonotype was found a few times. The CDR3, as DNA: TGCAGCGTTGCCCGTGACAGGGGTGGCGAGCAGTACTTC. Translated, it gives CSVARDRGGEQYF. This chain links TRBV29-1 with TRBJ2-5; 8 bases are a match to TRBD1. The end of the DNA is better explained by TRBJ2-7, so the J call may be wrong. The V gene's germline CDR1 is SQVTM and CDR2 ANQGSEA. CDR3 length: 13 residues.

This clonotype was seen at least ten times. The chain combines TRBV6-2 or TRBV6-3 with TRBJ2-7; 9 nucleotides line up with TRBD2. This CDR3 is built from 14 residues. CDR1 and CDR2 from the germline V gene are MNHEY and SVGEGT. V gave up 10 bases and J gave up 5 bases; unmatched junction bases: 12. The CDR3 is CATRGRTSVHEQYF. In nucleotides, the CDR3 is TGTGCCACCAGGGGTAGGACTAGCGTCCACGAGCAGTACTTC.

The chain combines TRBV5-6 with TRBJ2-7; tentative D call: TRBD2 (6 bases). Germline V CDR1 and CDR2: SGHDT, YYEEEE. The CDR3 has 15 amino acids. The V end was cut by 4 bases, the J end by 2 bases, with 16 bases between. CDR3 bases: TGTGCCAGCAGCCCAAGGAGGGACTGGACCTACGAGCAGTACTTC. This codes for CASSPRRDWTYEQYF.

The chain employs TRBV5-1 and TRBJ2-1, with 11 bases matching TRBD2. Trimming at V came to 5 bases and at J to 3 bases, leaving 13 bases not matched to a gene. Germline V gives CDR1 SGHRS, CDR2 YFSETQ. The CDR3 loop spans 18 amino acids. CDR3 in DNA: TGCGCCAGCAGGCTTGGGAGGACCGGGACTAGCGGCTACAATGAGCAGTTCTTC. Protein sequence: CASRLGRTGTSGYNEQFF. The full variable domain, completed using reference TRBV5-1 and TRBJ2-1, is KAGVTQTPRYLIKTRGQQVTLSCSPISGHRSVSWYQQTPGQGLQFLFEYFSETQRNKGNFPGRFSGRQFSNSRSEMNVSTLELGDSALYLCASRLGRTGTSGYNEQFFGPGTRLTVL.

This clonotype was recorded a few times. V usage is TRBV9 and J usage is TRBJ2-3; D remains ambiguous. Trimming stripped 1 base from V and 6 bases from J, with 12 bases between. The CDR3 totals 14 residues. The germline CDR1 and CDR2 sequences are SGDLS and YYNGEE. The DNA for the CDR3 is TGTGCCAGCAGCGTAAGAGGTACGGTGGATACGCAGTATTTT. It translates to CASSVRGTVDTQYF.

The chain couples TRBV4-3 to TRBJ1-2, with 12 bases fitting TRBD1. The V and J ends lost 0 bases and 8 bases, in that order; junction bases with no gene match: 10. The CDR3 runs to 17 residues. Germline CDR1 and CDR2: LGHNA and YSLEER. In DNA form, the CDR3 reads TGCGCCAGCAGCCAAGATCGGGACAGGGGGCAAAGCTCCGGCTACACCTTC. Translation gives CASSQDRDRGQSSGYTF.

The chain joins TRBV29-1 to TRBJ2-7, with D maybe TRBD2 (6 bases). The V end was cut by 4 bases, the J end by 2 bases, with 18 bases between. The germline V gene encodes CDR1 SQVTM and CDR2 ANQGSEA. This CDR3 is 15 amino acids long. The CDR3 DNA reads TGCAGCGTTGGCGGGACCCATGTATCTACCTACGAGCAGTACTTC. Translation: CSVGGTHVSTYEQYF.

The CDR3 loop reads CASSYRTGLSNQPQHF. CDR3 bases: TGTGCCAGCAGTTACAGGACAGGGTTGAGCAATCAGCCCCAGCATTTT. The chain carries TRBV6-2 or TRBV6-3 and TRBJ1-5, with 8 bases matching TRBD1. Unmatched junction bases numbered 4, after V lost 2 bases and J lost 1 base. Germline V gene data show CDR1 as MNHEY and CDR2 as SVGEGT. This CDR3 spans 16 amino acids.